This paragraph reports one TCR beta chain. Its antigen has not been determined. Base qualities are missing; no much larger clone stands one base away. The method was the immunoSEQ multiplex PCR assay. A mixture of 60 forward primers for TCR Vbeta segments and 13 reverse primers for TCR Jbeta segments was used in the multiplex PCR. Amplification of the CDR3 region of rearranged TCR beta genes was performed with a multiplex PCR assay on genomic DNA. Amplified TCR beta libraries were sequenced as 87-base-pair reads on the Illumina HiSeq System. On the study's bioinformatics: A later analysis tallied 70 million to 100 million unique TCR beta chains across the 610 or so repertoires, and about 10 million of those chains were shared by two or more donors. A nearest-neighbor algorithm error-corrected the raw reads and collapsed the reads into unique sequences, merging closely related sequences to remove PCR and sequencing errors. Alignment of CDR3 sequences to IMGT reference sequences was used to assign V, D and J gene segments. Each retained sequence needed at least a six-nucleotide match to both a V gene segment and a J gene segment. Rearrangements were classified as productive when the CDR3 lacked stop codons and remained in frame with V and J, and all other rearrangements were classified as non-productive. Following IMGT convention, CDR3 was defined as the stretch from the second conserved V-encoded cysteine up to the conserved J-encoded phenylalanine. In an earlier analysis of 500 to 650 of the donors, sequences lacking an unambiguous match to a single V gene segment were excluded. In an earlier analysis of several hundred of the donors, a V segment was called functional when productive rearrangements were above 56.7%, and segregating when the standard deviation between donors exceeded 5%. A statistical classification framework was developed to diagnose cytomegalovirus status using the catalog of TCR beta chain sequences. A later analysis assigned V and J genes by comparing TCR nucleotide sequences with IMGT/GENE-DB human TR gene sequences. The TCRdist pipeline was used in a later analysis to assign CDR3 sequences and most-parsimonious VDJ recombination scenarios. In a later analysis, each TCR beta chain was defined by its CDR3 amino acid sequence together with its V-gene family, and reads lacking a unique V-gene family were excluded. In a later analysis, 550 to 650 highly shared, low-generation-probability nucleotide sequences were removed to address suspected cross-contamination and a sequencing artifact. A later analysis calculated a clonal expansion index for each public chain from normalized within-repertoire ranks of inferred template counts. In a later analysis, generation probabilities were computed using a VDJ recombination model fitted to out-of-frame rearrangements, and the results were checked against IGoR. In a later analysis, hypergeometric tests were used to score TCR-TCR, TCR-HLA and TCR-CMV co-occurrence, with a repertoire-size bias correction applied to TCR pairs. A later analysis estimated false discovery rates by permuting HLA or CMV assignments 20 times. In a later analysis, co-occurring TCRs were grouped with DBSCAN, and TCRdist sequence similarity was added when clustering was performed within HLA-allele-positive subsets. Co-occurrence clustering excluded repertoires with fewer than 30,000 or more than 120,000 public chains, plus five with anomalous nucleotide sharing. Sourced from immuneACCESS, this table was stored by TCRdb with only in-frame sequences that have V and J called. A share of the clones is absent; for the studies checked, an unresolved V gene accounts for under half, and the remainder has no known explanation. V, J and clone size were drawn from that table, and D and trimming were deduced from the DNA. For this sample there are roughly 190,000 clones; less than 80% appear just once. The biggest ten clones account for around 3.2% of the sample.

These data come from a study of cytomegalovirus exposure and HLA in healthy donors (dated by TCRdb to 2017 to 2019). Regarding the research as a whole: An earlier analysis of about 530 of the donors reported 250 to 300 Gb of sequence data and roughly 120 million unique TCR beta sequences obtained from approximately 180 million T cells. An early release that covered some 640 HLA-typed donors contained approximately 320 gigabases of sequencing data and about 93 million unique TCR sequences. The genetic ancestry cluster associated with self-reported Caucasian donors included roughly 84% of the roughly 400 genotyped donors. The aim of the study was to test whether cataloging public T cell receptors could identify signatures of past pathogen exposure. The study profiled the T cell repertoires of 500 to 800 subjects by immunosequencing and related them to cytomegalovirus serostatus. Along with the approximately 700-subject first cohort, a separate validation cohort of over a hundred different subjects was used. The study combined high-throughput TCR immunosequencing, statistical association of individual TCRs with disease status, and machine learning to predict cytomegalovirus infection status. A later analysis re-examined previously published TCR beta repertoires from just over 650 donors and added high-resolution HLA genotyping to investigate patterns of TCR occurrence. The later analysis used no new phenotypic data to find candidate immune exposures, relying instead on TCR beta sequences and their occurrence across donors. An earlier analysis of some 500 of the donors used high-throughput TCR beta sequencing to judge whether each TCR beta V gene segment behaved as functional or pseudogenic. Donor age, sex, ethnicity and CMV serostatus were collected together with the repertoire data. A later genetic analysis used genome-wide SNP genotypes for about 65% of the 666 donors, treating that subset as a discovery cohort. All discovery cohort repertoires had been generated on a single sequencing platform. HLA typing covered class I and class II loci at four-digit resolution. The number of donors typed differed by locus, with 629-630 for A, B, C, DRB1 and DQB1, roughly 520 for DQA1, nearly 610 for DPA1, and about 450 for DPB1. Because of strong linkage in the cohort, roughly five DR-DQ haplotypes were treated as single units for association and clustering. Across around 400 genotyped donors of the cohort, an average of about 240,000 unique TCR beta nucleotide sequences per donor were sequenced, and roughly 20% of those sequences were non-productive.

Here V drops 5 bases and J drops 4 bases, and the junction holds 15 bases not matched to any gene. From the germline V gene (reference sequence), CDR1 is SEHNR and CDR2 is FQNEAQ. The CDR3 covers 17 residues, taking in both the cysteine and the phenylalanine. Only the CDR3 DNA stays, 51 bases, in frame from base 1. The cohort was made up of 666 healthy bone marrow donors. At the time of sampling, every cohort member was nominally healthy, though immune exposures that went unrecorded were likely present. The donor was CMV seronegative and belonged to the group of 350 to 400 seronegative cohort members. A peripheral blood sample was collected from each donor, and TCR beta sequencing was performed on peripheral blood mononuclear cells. Genomic DNA extraction from the blood cell samples was performed with the Qiagen DNeasy Blood Extraction Kit. What the authors observed across the whole study: Because the 87-base-pair reads could not distinguish some IMGT-functional V segments, including TRBV6-2 and TRBV6-3, those segments were excluded. The earlier analysis of about 600 of the donors excluded some 15 rarely observed V segments, including chromosome 9 orphons, because counts were too low. This cohort had only TCR beta chains sequenced, and the lack of alpha or paired-chain data limited which features could be detected. Correlated functional status among segregating V segments might reflect linkage disequilibrium, but an unknown experimental factor could not be ruled out. When HLA alleles, especially DR and DQ, strongly co-occurred, attributing TCR associations to individual alleles was difficult. An association between a missense DCLRE1C variant and V-gene and J-gene trimming of TCR beta chains was found in a later genetic analysis and replicated in an independent cohort. According to the authors, the approach could potentially be generalized to other disease states and immunological phenotypes. CMV serostatus was the only immune exposure information available for the cohort. A further reported finding was that TCR beta sequences accurately predicted the HLA-A and HLA-B alleles for most subjects in the first cohort. Most CMV-associated TCR beta chains appeared to be HLA-restricted in a later analysis, and the HLA associations seemed to be driven largely by CMV exposure. Most TCR sequences were seen in very few donors, while some public TCRs were found in many individuals. In an earlier analysis of more than 500 of the donors, most TCR beta V segments appeared in productive rearrangements about 87% or about 30% of the time, broadly matching IMGT annotations. The study gave a list of 150 to 200 TCR beta chains associated with cytomegalovirus. A later analysis found that TCR association rates varied across HLA loci, with DRB1 alleles showing the most associated TCRs and HLA-C alleles the fewest. In a later analysis, HLA-associated TCR beta chains showed more clonal expansion and lower generation probabilities than non-associated chains that were equally common. Specific HLA alleles were associated with around 18,000 TCR beta sequences at a false discovery rate of 0.05 in a later analysis. In both the original and validation cohorts, the classifier was reported to diagnose cytomegalovirus status with high specificity and sensitivity. Because HLA typing was unavailable for some donors at each locus, only the typed subset was used in association tests. A cluster of highly shared sequence variants was judged likely to be a technical artifact of the sequencing pipeline. According to a later analysis, parvovirus B19, influenza, CMV and Epstein-Barr virus appeared linked to several top co-occurrence clusters. A few of the identified cytomegalovirus-associated TCR beta chains were confirmed in vitro to be specific for cytomegalovirus antigens. The presence/absence analyses assumed that sequencing depth was roughly uniform across donors, and that assumption may not be true. According to a later genetic analysis, donors in an Asian-associated ancestry cluster had fewer N-insertions in productive TCRs than the approximately 630-donor mean.

The receptor's source is a man aged 40-50 years in good health and CMV-seronegative. Sequencing was performed on PBMCs. The sequence is built from TRBV7-9 and TRBJ2-3, with 7 central nucleotides matching TRBD2. The CDR3: CASSAYLAVGSADTQYF. In nucleotide form, the sequence is TGTGCCAGCAGCGCCTATCTAGCGGTAGGCTCGGCAGATACGCAGTATTTT.